A selection of T cell receptor beta chains follows, all from one sample in a study of cytomegalovirus exposure and HLA in healthy donors. Profiled with immunoSEQ multiplex PCR; TCRdb holds only in-frame clones, not every one. The table has about 120,000 clones, over 70% seen once; the top ten hold 4%. The sequenced sample consisted of PBMCs. The origin of the receptors is a man aged 18 to 35 in good health and CMV-seropositive. Each CDR3 is given with its conserved first and last residue. A D gene is named only where the DNA matches it firmly. Clone size is shown for a subset of rows, as once, few, many or a class of expanded clone.

TRBV7-2	TRBJ2-1	TRBD1	once	CASSLAGQGAGEQFF	TGTGCCAGCAGCTTAGCGGGACAGGGAGCTGGTGAGCAGTTCTTC
TRBV5-6	TRBJ1-1	-	-	CASSEGLGTLNTEAFF	TGTGCCAGCAGCGAGGGACTGGGGACGTTGAACACTGAAGCTTTCTTT
TRBV2	TRBJ1-2	-	-	CASRPGYGYTF	TGTGCCAGCAGGCCAGGATATGGCTACACCTTC
TRBV29-1	TRBJ1-2	-	-	CSVSQAGDYGYTF	TGCAGCGTGTCCCAAGCAGGGGACTATGGCTACACCTTC
TRBV13	TRBJ1-1	-	-	CASSLTASPNTEAFF	TGTGCCAGCAGCTTGACAGCCAGCCCGAACACTGAAGCTTTCTTT
TRBV7-2	TRBJ2-7	TRBD2	-	CASSLSSGSPEQYF	TGTGCCAGCAGCCTGTCTAGCGGGAGTCCCGAGCAGTACTTC
TRBV4-3	TRBJ2-2	TRBD1	-	CASSQDLIGQANTGELFF	TGCGCCAGCAGCCAAGATCTTATAGGACAGGCGAACACCGGGGAGCTGTTTTTT
TRBV27	TRBJ2-2	-	-	CASSLFRDGELFF	TGTGCCAGCAGTTTATTCAGGGACGGGGAGCTGTTTTTT
TRBV5-1	TRBJ1-1	-	-	CASSRSGTVNTEAFF	TGCGCCAGCAGCAGGTCCGGGACTGTGAACACTGAAGCTTTCTTT
TRBV5-6	TRBJ1-1	TRBD1	-	CASRHDRGDTEAFF	TGTGCCAGCAGACATGACAGGGGCGACACTGAAGCTTTCTTT